This T cell receptor (beta chain) came from a study of blood T cell repertoires in COVID-19. Study at large: Acute-phase and convalescent COVID-19 samples originated in the United States, Italy and Spain. PBMCs, B-cell-depleted T cells, or T cells were the source of the cDNA or gDNA that made up the material.

Original analysis: Scientists estimated how many nucleated cells there were by amplifying reference gene primers. The data were produced by immunoSEQ multiplex PCR, yet TCRdb's version contains in-frame clones alone and is incomplete. That table supplies the V and J calls and clone size; D and trimming were determined from the DNA. The data contain just over 150,000 clones, almost 85% of them seen just once; the ten biggest clones take up about a fifth. The sequence was obtained from a woman older than 75 with acute or convalescent COVID-19. The sample consisted of peripheral blood.

CDR3 protein: CASSVTAGTEAFF. CDR3 in DNA: TGTGCCAGCAGTGTCACAGCCGGAACTGAAGCTTTCTTT. The J gene is TRBJ1-1, the V gene TRBV2; the D is unclear. The CDR3 is made up of 13 amino acids. V was cut by 4 bases and J by 5 bases, with 11 bases left in between. CDR1 and CDR2 from the germline V gene are SNHLY and FYNNEI.